Presented here are 15 T cell receptor beta chains from one specimen sequenced in a study of regulatory T cells in long-lasting Graves disease. Through Arm-PCR of CDR3 regions and iRepertoire HTBI primers, TCR beta libraries were built. TCRdb ran MiXCR on the multiplex PCR reads and lists one entry per CDR3 protein. This table has over 650,000 distinct CDR3 sequences, about 30% appearing once. Time point of the sample: persistent/refractory GD, antithyroid drugs over 5 years with positive TRAb. The TCR library was made from RNA extracted from PBMCs. Source: peripheral blood mononuclear cells (PBMCs), taken when the disease was refractory, from a patient treated with antithyroid drugs. Every receptor here comes from a female donor with Graves disease.

This clonotype was detected a few times. The chain links TRBV20-1 to TRBJ2-5, with a possible D match to TRBD2 (5 bases). V lost 6 bases and J lost 5, with 10 bases in between. Germline assignment: CDR1 DFQATT and CDR2 SNEGSKA (reference sequence). This CDR3 has 11 amino acids. CDR3 sequence (DNA): TGCAGTGCAAAGAGAGGGGAGACCCAGTACTTC. Translating gives CSAKRGETQYF.

This clonotype was found a few times. The V call is TRBV29-1, the J call TRBJ1-1; D remains unclear. V dropped 5 bases and J dropped 1 base, with 11 bases sitting between them. In germline, CDR1 is SQVTM, CDR2 ANQGSEA. The CDR3 length is 13 residues. For the CDR3, the DNA is TGCAGCGTTCAGGTCCACGCGAACACTGAAGCTTTCTTT. As protein: CSVQVHANTEAFF.

V is TRBV19 and J is TRBJ1-1, with no clear D. This CDR3 spans 14 amino acids. CDR1 is LNHDA and CDR2 is SQIVND in the germline V gene (reference sequence). The ends were cut back, 6 bases at V and 4 bases at J, with 15 bases in the middle. CDR3 in DNA: TGTGCCAGTAGCCCTTCCAAGGGTGCCACTGAAGCTTTCTTT. It is translated as CASSPSKGATEAFF. Together with reference TRBV19 and TRBJ1-1, the CDR3 gives the full variable domain: DGGITQSPKYLFRKEGQNVTLSCEQNLNHDAMYWYRQDPGQGLRLIYYSQIVNDFQKGDIAEGYSVSREKKESFPLTVTSAQKNPTAFYLCASSPSKGATEAFFGQGTRLTVV.

This clonotype was recorded a few times. The V gene is TRBV18, the J gene TRBJ2-7, with 7 bases matching TRBD2. After removal of 3 bases from V and 5 bases from J, the junction contained 7 bases not matched to a gene. Germline V lookup: CDR1 KGHSH, CDR2 LQKENI. This CDR3 has 14 amino acids. The CDR3 DNA sequence: TGTGCCAGCTCACCCTCGACTAGCTTCGACGAGCAGTACTTC. Translating gives CASSPSTSFDEQYF.

This clonotype showed up just a few times. This rearrangement joins TRBV10-1 to TRBJ2-4; no clear D. The germline V gene encodes CDR1 WNHNN and CDR2 SYGVQD (reference sequence). Trimming cost V 3 bases and J 0 bases, with 6 bases left between them. This CDR3 has 14 amino acids. As DNA, the CDR3 is TGCGCCAGCAGTGACCAGCTAGCCAAAAACATTCAGTACTTC. This codes for CASSDQLAKNIQYF.

This clonotype occurred a few times. The chain has TRBV12-3 or TRBV12-4 and TRBJ1-1, with D uncertain. Trimming pared 3 bases from V and 8 bases from J, leaving 10 bases between. This CDR3 comprises 12 residues. In nucleotides, the CDR3 is TGTGCCAGCAGTTTTAAGCGGGCGGAAGCTTTCTTT. Protein product: CASSFKRAEAFF.

This clonotype was counted only a few times. V and J are TRBV6-1 and TRBJ2-7; 10 nucleotides line up with TRBD1. CDR3 length: 14 residues. The germline V gene has CDR1 MNHNS and CDR2 SASEGT. With V trimmed by 6 bases and J by 5 bases, 7 bases remained unmatched. The CDR3, as DNA: TGTGCCAGCAGGCCTCCCGGGACAGGGGACGAGCAGTACTTC. Protein sequence: CASRPPGTGDEQYF.

With respect to this clonotype: Its ends do not fully match the called genes, so a read error is possible. This chain joins TRBV11-2 and TRBJ2-6; 11 bases agree with TRBD1. This CDR3 comprises 19 residues. Germline V gene data show CDR1 as SGHAT and CDR2 as FQNNGV. The CDR3 DNA reads TGTGCCAGCAGGCCTTTTCCGGGACAGGGGGTTCCTGGGGCCAACGTCCTGGCTTTC. It yields the protein CASRPFPGQGVPGANVLAF.

The chain is built from TRBV12-3 or TRBV12-4 and TRBJ2-7; 9 nucleotides align to TRBD1. This CDR3 contains 15 residues. Germline trimming cut 4 bases from V and 4 bases from J; bases unmatched to any gene: 8. CDR3 protein: CASSSGQGKSYEQYF. CDR3 in DNA: TGTGCCAGCAGTTCCGGACAGGGGAAGTCATACGAGCAGTACTTC.

J is TRBJ2-5 and V is TRBV30; D is undetermined. This CDR3 spans 13 amino acids. CDR1 GTSNPN and CDR2 SVGIG come from the germline V gene (reference sequence). V was clipped by 0 bases and J by 2 bases, with 7 bases between them. The CDR3 here is CAWSVQAQETQYF. For the CDR3, the DNA is TGTGCCTGGAGTGTACAAGCTCAAGAGACCCAGTACTTC.

The chain uses TRBV3-1 and TRBJ1-3; D unresolved. From germline, CDR1 is LGHDT and CDR2 YNNKEL (reference sequence). The CDR3 is 13 amino acids. The V end was cut by 1 base, the J end by 3 bases, with 4 bases between. The CDR3 DNA is TGTGCCAGCAGCCAAGTGCGTGGAAACACCATATATTTT. Encoded protein: CASSQVRGNTIYF.

The chain couples TRBV15 to TRBJ1-4, with D perhaps matching TRBD1 (5 bases). CDR3 length: 12 amino acids. Trimming took 1 base from V and 15 from J, leaving 12 bases between them. Germline CDR1 reads LNHNV; CDR2 reads YYDKDF (reference sequence). Here the CDR3 DNA reads TGTGCCACCAGCAGAGTCGGACACCTCTTGTTTTTT. It is translated as CATSRVGHLLFF. Using reference TRBV15 and TRBJ1-4 for the parts outside the CDR3, the full variable domain is DAMVIQNPRYQVTQFGKPVTLSCSQTLNHNVMYWYQQKSSQAPKLLFHYYDKDFNNEADTPDNFQSRRPNTSFCFLDIRSPGLGDTAMYLCATSRVGHLLFFGSGTQLSVL.

This clonotype was seen many times. The chain has TRBV6-1 and TRBJ1-2; 7 bases line up with TRBD1. V gave up 6 bases and J gave up 5 bases; unmatched junction bases: 12. CDR3 length: 15 amino acids. The germline CDR1 and CDR2 sequences are MNHNS and SASEGT. The CDR3 DNA is TGTGCCAGCAGCCCTCCGCCGACAGGGCGGTATGGCTACACCTTC. As protein: CASSPPPTGRYGYTF.

The gene calls are TRBV10-3 and TRBJ2-2, with D perhaps TRBD1 (5 bases). The V end lost 9 bases, the J end lost 1 base, and 9 bases lay between the germline ends. Germline lookup yields CDR1 ENHRY and CDR2 SYGVKD. The CDR3 totals 13 residues. The CDR3, as DNA: TGTGCCATATCCGACAGGAACACCGGGGAGCTGTTTTTT. This sequence encodes CAISDRNTGELFF.

This clonotype is a singleton in its sample. This rearrangement joins TRBV11-2 to TRBJ1-1; 7 nucleotides line up with TRBD1. V lost 5 bases to trimming and J lost 10 bases; unmatched junction nucleotides: 16. The germline V gene has CDR1 SGHAT and CDR2 FQNNGV. The CDR3 sequence is 15 residues long. DNA of the CDR3: TGTGCCAGCAGCCCCGGGACAGTGGGGCGGGTAGGAGCTTTCTTT. Translating gives CASSPGTVGRVGAFF.